Listed here are 28 T cell receptor beta chains from one sample, sequenced in a study of cytomegalovirus exposure and HLA in healthy donors. The primer mix had 60 Vbeta and 13 Jbeta primers. TCRdb keeps only in-frame clones here, not all; method: immunoSEQ multiplex PCR. The sample has 100,000 to 150,000 clones, 70% to 85% seen once. Sequencing input: PBMCs. These receptor sequences come from a man aged 50 to 60 in good health and CMV-seronegative.

The CDR3 sequence: CASSPDRATYNEQFF. For the CDR3, the DNA is TGCGCCAGCAGCCCTGACAGGGCGACGTACAATGAGCAGTTCTTC. The V and J genes are TRBV5-1 and TRBJ2-1, with 7 positions matching TRBD1. This CDR3 contains 15 residues. In germline, CDR1 is SGHRS, CDR2 YFSETQ. Trimming cost V 4 bases and J 4 bases; bases outside gene matches: 8.

V and J are TRBV5-6 and TRBJ2-5, with TRBD2 matching over 11 bases. Per the germline V gene, CDR1 is SGHDT and CDR2 is YYEEEE. This CDR3 is built from 14 residues. Trimming removed 4 bases from V and 4 bases from J; junction bases left unmatched: 3. CDR3 residues: CASSDTSGGETQYF. For the CDR3, the DNA is TGTGCCAGCAGCGACACTAGCGGGGGAGAGACCCAGTACTTC. The full variable domain, with the rest looked up from reference TRBV5-6 and TRBJ2-5, is DAGVTQSPTHLIKTRGQQVTLRCSPKSGHDTVSWYQQALGQGPQFIFQYYEEEERQRGNFPDRFSGHQFPNYSSELNVNALLLGDSALYLCASSDTSGGETQYFGPGTRLLVL.

J is TRBJ2-5 and V is TRBV7-6; 9 nucleotides line up with TRBD1. J gave up 5 bases and V 6 bases, and 13 bases lay outside the gene matches. There are 16 residues in the CDR3. The germline V gene encodes CDR1 SGHVS and CDR2 FNYEAQ. The chain's CDR3 is CASRKEPGQGGETQYF. The CDR3 DNA reads as TGTGCCAGCAGAAAAGAACCGGGACAGGGAGGGGAGACCCAGTACTTC.

The chain is built from TRBV30 and TRBJ2-3; 10 bases are a match to TRBD2. Trimming removed 5 bases from V and 2 bases from J; junction bases left unmatched: 4. In germline, CDR1 is GTSNPN, CDR2 SVGIG (reference sequence). The length of the CDR3 is 14 residues. The DNA for the CDR3 is TGTGCCTGGGCCGGGACTAGCGTCACAGATACGCAGTATTTT. Translation: CAWAGTSVTDTQYF.

The chain joins TRBV19 to TRBJ2-2, with 7 bases fitting TRBD2. CDR1 and CDR2 (germline): LNHDA, SQIVND (reference sequence). The CDR3 has 17 amino acids. J was trimmed by 6 bases and V by 1 base; bases with no gene match: 11. The CDR3 protein is CASSIGFRTSVAGELFF. For the CDR3, the DNA is TGTGCCAGTAGTATAGGCTTCCGGACTAGTGTAGCCGGGGAGCTGTTTTTT.

This chain uses TRBV5-4 with TRBJ1-4; D is undetermined. The V gene's germline CDR1 is SGHNT and CDR2 YYREEE (reference sequence). Trimming cost V 4 bases and J 4 bases, with 14 bases left between them. The CDR3 is 15 residues long. For the CDR3, the DNA is TGTGCCAGCAGCGCCGCGGGAGGGTTTAATGAAAAACTGTTTTTT. Translated, it gives CASSAAGGFNEKLFF.

This chain uses TRBV5-1 with TRBJ1-6, with TRBD1 identical over 7 bases. The trim removed 3 bases at V and 8 bases at J, leaving 11 bases unmatched. The length of the CDR3 is 16 residues. Germline CDR1 is SGHRS and CDR2 is YFSETQ. The CDR3 nucleotides read TGCGCCAGCAGCTCCGCGCAGGGTAGGGGGCATTCACCCCTCCACTTT. As protein: CASSSAQGRGHSPLHF.

V and J are TRBV7-8 and TRBJ1-5; no clear D gene. There are 14 residues in the CDR3. Germline values: CDR1 SGHVS, CDR2 FQNEAQ. V lost 1 base to trimming and J lost 1 base, with 5 bases between them. CDR3 bases: TGTGCCAGCAGCTTAGGTCAGAGCAATCAGCCCCAGCATTTT. As protein: CASSLGQSNQPQHF.

V gene TRBV9 combines with J gene TRBJ2-5; weak D call: TRBD1 (6 bases). Trimming removed 4 bases at V and 4 bases at J, with 14 bases between. Germline V gene data show CDR1 as SGDLS and CDR2 as YYNGEE. This CDR3 has 14 residues. In DNA, the CDR3 is TGTGCCAGCAGCCTCCAACAGGGCGGAGAGACCCAGTACTTC. Residues: CASSLQQGGETQYF.

This chain joins TRBV27 and TRBJ2-1, with TRBD2 identical over 11 bases. V was pared by 3 bases and J by 5 bases, with 27 bases of the junction left unmatched. Germline CDR1 MNHEY, CDR2 SMNVEV (reference sequence). The CDR3 extends over 23 amino acids. The chain's CDR3 is CASSLFRLAGRERRNSRHNEQFF. CDR3 nucleotide sequence: TGTGCCAGCAGTTTGTTCCGACTAGCGGGGAGAGAACGTCGAAACTCAAGGCACAATGAGCAGTTCTTC.

This clone was recorded once. V gene TRBV27 combines with J gene TRBJ1-1; 9 nucleotides agree with TRBD1. With V trimmed by 5 bases and J by 1 base, 2 bases remained unmatched. This CDR3 has 14 residues. In germline, CDR1 is MNHEY, CDR2 SMNVEV (reference sequence). CDR3 residues: CASSAGQGNTEAFF. The CDR3, as DNA: TGTGCCAGCAGTGCGGGACAGGGGAACACTGAAGCTTTCTTT.

The table lists this clone with a count of one. The chain employs TRBV13 and TRBJ2-7, with 13 bases fitting TRBD2. There are 16 residues in the CDR3. V lost 2 bases, J lost 1 base, and 2 bases stayed unmatched. Looked up from germline, CDR1 is PRHDT and CDR2 is FYEKMQ (reference sequence). Written as DNA, the CDR3 is TGTGCCAGCAGCTTAAGGACTAGCGGGGGATCCTACGAGCAGTACTTC. This encodes CASSLRTSGGSYEQYF. Combining the CDR3 with reference TRBV13 and TRBJ2-7 gives the whole variable domain AAGVIQSPRHLIKEKRETATLKCYPIPRHDTVYWYQQGPGQDPQFLISFYEKMQSDKGSIPDRFSAQQFSDYHSELNMSSLELGDSALYFCASSLRTSGGSYEQYFGPGTRLTVT.

The chain recombines TRBV27 with TRBJ1-1, with D maybe TRBD1 (6 bases). Trimming removed 6 bases from V and 2 bases from J, with 16 bases in between. The germline CDR1 and CDR2 sequences are MNHEY and SMNVEV (reference sequence). The CDR3 has 15 amino acids. CDR3 sequence reads: CASSLAAGANTEAFF. The CDR3 bases are TGTGCCAGCAGCCTGGCGGCAGGGGCCAACACTGAAGCTTTCTTT.

V usage is TRBV27 and J usage is TRBJ1-1, with a possible D match to TRBD1 (5 bases). There are 14 residues in the CDR3. In germline, CDR1 is MNHEY, CDR2 SMNVEV (reference sequence). V dropped 8 bases and J dropped 11 bases, with 24 bases sitting between them. CDR3 amino acids: CASCPTPGTDEAFF. CDR3 DNA: TGTGCCAGCTGCCCGACCCCCGGGACTGATGAGGCTTTCTTT.

This clone has only a few counts. The chain combines TRBV5-6 with TRBJ1-3, with TRBD1 as a possible D gene (5 bases). V was pared by 4 bases and J by 4 bases, with 12 bases between. Germline V gives CDR1 SGHDT, CDR2 YYEEEE. The CDR3 loop spans 14 amino acids. The CDR3 sequence is CASSLYQGGNTIYF. CDR3 bases: TGTGCCAGCAGCCTTTATCAGGGAGGAAACACCATATATTTT.

This chain connects TRBV5-4 to TRBJ2-1; 9 bases fit TRBD2. This CDR3 has 16 amino acids. Germline V gene sequence: CDR1 SGHNT, CDR2 YYREEE (reference sequence). Trimming cost V 0 bases and J 3 bases; bases outside gene matches: 4. CDR3 protein: CASSLGGGAGYNEQFF. Written as DNA, the CDR3 is TGTGCCAGCAGCTTGGGCGGGGGGGCCGGCTACAATGAGCAGTTCTTC.

V gene TRBV30 combines with J gene TRBJ1-5; D gene uncertain. The CDR3 loop spans 13 amino acids. The germline gives CDR1 GTSNPN, CDR2 SVGIG (reference sequence). V lost 5 bases, J lost 0 bases, and 8 bases lay in between. For the CDR3, the DNA is TGTGCCTGGGAAGCTGATAGCAATCAGCCCCAGCATTTT. This translates into CAWEADSNQPQHF.

This sequence joins TRBV5-4 and TRBJ1-2; 8 nucleotides align to TRBD1. The CDR3 is made up of 17 amino acids. V was pared by 4 bases and J by 1 base, with 12 bases of the junction left unmatched. In germline, CDR1 is SGHNT, CDR2 YYREEE (reference sequence). CDR3 bases: TGTGCCAGCAGCAACCCCGGACAGGGCTCCGGTAACTATGGCTACACCTTC. This encodes CASSNPGQGSGNYGYTF.

The gene calls are TRBV25-1 and TRBJ2-1; 8 nucleotides align to TRBD2. Germline CDR1 reads MGHDK; CDR2 reads SYGVNS. Trimming took 4 bases from V and 7 from J; bases not matched to a gene: 6. This CDR3 is built from 14 residues. This chain's CDR3 is CASSAPGGQNEQFF. Here the CDR3 DNA reads TGTGCCAGCAGTGCCCCGGGGGGGCAGAATGAGCAGTTCTTC.

The V call is TRBV30, the J call TRBJ1-2; D call uncertain. CDR1 and CDR2 from the germline V gene are GTSNPN and SVGIG (reference sequence). Trimming took off 2 bases at V and 8 bases at J, with 27 bases between the two ends. The length of the CDR3 is 17 residues. Here the CDR3 reads CAWSTPTFSGSLSGYTF. Written as DNA, the CDR3 is TGTGCCTGGAGTACCCCCACTTTTTCAGGCTCCCTTTCCGGCTACACCTTC.

This clone was picked up a small number of times. The CDR3 nucleotides read TGTGCCAGCAGTGAACAACTAGCAGGGGAGCAGTACTTC. Protein: CASSEQLAGEQYF. J is TRBJ2-7 and V is TRBV2, with a weak D call TRBD2 (6 bases). The CDR3 length is 13 residues. Germline V lookup: CDR1 SNHLY, CDR2 FYNNEI. Trimming took off 2 bases at V and 7 bases at J, with 12 bases between the two ends.

The chain joins TRBV18 to TRBJ1-1, with D possibly matching TRBD1 (6 bases). Germline lookup yields CDR1 KGHSH and CDR2 LQKENI. The CDR3 is made up of 13 amino acids. Between the trimmed V and J ends, which lost 4 bases and 2 bases, there was a span of 8 bases. The CDR3 sequence is CASSQGVNTEAFF. DNA of the CDR3: TGTGCCAGCTCACAGGGGGTCAACACTGAAGCTTTCTTT.

This clone came up once. V is TRBV29-1 and J is TRBJ2-7, with a tentative D call TRBD1 (5 bases). V was cut by 3 bases and J by 2 bases, with 11 bases left in between. The CDR3 consists of 13 residues. Germline CDR1 reads SQVTM; CDR2 reads ANQGSEA. The CDR3 region is CSVEYGHPYEQYF. As DNA, the CDR3 is TGCAGCGTTGAGTACGGACACCCCTACGAGCAGTACTTC.

The count of this clone is one. The gene calls are TRBV4-1 and TRBJ1-1, with D possibly matching TRBD1 (5 bases). This CDR3 region has 17 residues. V lost 1 base and J 0 bases, leaving 15 bases between the germline ends. CDR1 and CDR2 from the germline V gene are MGHRA and YSYEKL. The CDR3 is CASSQGGGVGVNTEAFF. The DNA for the CDR3 is TGCGCCAGCAGCCAAGGGGGGGGAGTTGGGGTGAACACTGAAGCTTTCTTT.

V gene TRBV5-8 combines with J gene TRBJ2-5, with D possibly TRBD2 on 6 matching bases. Per the germline V gene, CDR1 is SGHTS and CDR2 is YDEGEE. This CDR3 has 17 residues. Trimming took 4 bases from V and 5 from J, leaving 24 bases between them. The CDR3 here is CASSHERRDSWGETQYF. CDR3 in DNA: TGTGCCAGCAGCCACGAACGCCGGGACTCGTGGGGGGAGACCCAGTACTTC.

V and J are TRBV6-1 and TRBJ2-2; weak D call: TRBD1 (5 bases). The CDR3 is made up of 14 amino acids. V gave up 4 bases and J gave up 1 base, with 7 bases separating them. CDR1 and CDR2 (germline): MNHNS, SASEGT. The CDR3 nucleotides read TGTGCCAGCAGTGTGCAGGGGAACACCGGGGAGCTGTTTTTT. Amino acids: CASSVQGNTGELFF.

The chain uses TRBV6-5 and TRBJ2-5; perhaps TRBD2 as D (5 bases). V lost 11 bases and J lost 5, with 21 bases in between. Germline lookup yields CDR1 MNHEY and CDR2 SVGAGI. CDR3 length: 14 amino acids. This chain's CDR3 is CASSGVMDWETQYF. CDR3 coding DNA: TGTGCCTCATCGGGCGTCATGGACTGGGAGACCCAGTACTTC.

The chain uses TRBV30 and TRBJ2-5, with 7 bases matching TRBD1. The DNA end lines up better with TRBJ2-7; the J call may be wrong. Germline V gene data show CDR1 as GTSNPN and CDR2 as SVGIG (reference sequence). This CDR3 is built from 15 residues. The CDR3 sequence: CAWSFSGTAIYEQYF. CDR3 coding DNA: TGTGCCTGGAGTTTTTCCGGGACAGCCATCTACGAGCAGTACTTC.